Following are 18 T cell receptor beta chains from one sample sequenced in a study of T cells after yellow fever vaccination (dated by TCRdb to about 2019). The sample's treatment or condition label, decoded: live attenuated yellow fever vaccine strain. Libraries came from 5' RACE. Sequencing was carried out with an Illumina HiSeq 2500. TCRdb itself trimmed the public reads at Q25 with fastp, ran MiXCR and retained productive beta chains. Each entry is one CDR3 protein sequence, shown with its most common DNA and genes. For this sample the table gives under 700,000 distinct CDR3 sequences, of which about a sixth were detected only once. The ten largest clones represent 15% to 20% of the sample. This specimen consisted of PBMCs, obtained around 5 days after the first yellow fever vaccination. The receptors were sampled from a man aged 18 to 29 who received the YFV17D yellow fever vaccine.

This rearrangement joins TRBV27 to TRBJ1-5, with D perhaps matching TRBD1 (5 bases). Germline V gives CDR1 MNHEY, CDR2 SMNVEV (reference sequence). V gave up 7 bases and J gave up 1 base, with 20 bases separating them. CDR3 size: 17 residues. DNA of the CDR3: TGTGCCAGCATGGTCAGGGCCTCCTTCACGAGCAATCAGCCCCAGCATTTT. It encodes CASMVRASFTSNQPQHF.

The J gene is TRBJ2-3, the V gene TRBV20-1; 7 bases match TRBD1. Germline loops: CDR1 DFQATT, CDR2 SNEGSKA (reference sequence). The CDR3 contains 15 residues. Trimming took 5 bases from V and 1 from J; bases not matched to a gene: 9. CDR3 bases: TGCAGTGCTCCCAGCCGGGACAGCCGCACAGATACGCAGTATTTT. Its translation is CSAPSRDSRTDTQYF.

The J gene is TRBJ1-2, the V gene TRBV12-3 or TRBV12-4; 8 bases map to TRBD1. The V segment lost 6 bases and the J segment 4 bases; nucleotides outside the gene matches: 7. The CDR3 is 14 residues long. Here the CDR3 reads CASSPRGLRYGYTF. Written as DNA, the CDR3 is TGTGCCAGCAGCCCCAGGGGGCTACGCTATGGCTACACCTTC.

The J gene is TRBJ1-4, the V gene TRBV7-2, with TRBD1 identical over 9 bases. V lost 5 bases to trimming and J lost 7 bases; unmatched junction nucleotides: 8. In germline, CDR1 is SGHTA, CDR2 FQGNSA. The CDR3 extends over 15 amino acids. CDR3 sequence: CASSPPNRGLEKLFF. The CDR3 DNA follows: TGTGCCAGCAGCCCCCCCAACAGGGGGCTTGAAAAACTGTTTTTT. Together with reference TRBV7-2 and TRBJ1-4, the CDR3 gives the full variable domain: GAGVSQSPSNKVTEKGKDVELRCDPISGHTALYWYRQSLGQGLEFLIYFQGNSAPDKSGLPSDRFSAERTGGSVSTLTIQRTQQEDSAVYLCASSPPNRGLEKLFFGSGTQLSVL.

The V and J genes are TRBV7-6 and TRBJ2-1; TRBD2 agrees at 11 bases. CDR1 and CDR2 from the germline V gene are SGHVS and FNYEAQ. This CDR3 spans 15 amino acids. Trimming at V came to 3 bases and at J to 9 bases, leaving 7 bases not matched to a gene. The CDR3 loop reads CASSLYSGGAIEQFF. CDR3 DNA: TGTGCCAGCAGCTTGTATAGCGGGGGGGCTATTGAGCAGTTCTTC.

The J gene is TRBJ1-1, the V gene TRBV4-3; D perhaps matches TRBD1 (5 bases). The CDR3 has 17 residues. Germline V lookup: CDR1 LGHNA, CDR2 YSLEER. V gave up 0 bases and J gave up 7 bases, with 21 bases separating them. The CDR3 is CASSQDLSGAGTVEAFF. DNA for the CDR3: TGCGCCAGCAGCCAAGATCTTTCAGGCGCCGGGACGGTTGAAGCTTTCTTT.

Ten or more counts support this clonotype. The rearrangement joins TRBV11-2 to TRBJ2-5; 9 bases agree with TRBD2. This CDR3 comprises 14 residues. V lost 6 bases to trimming and J lost 5 bases; unmatched junction nucleotides: 7. Germline V CDR1 and CDR2: SGHAT, FQNNGV. Here the CDR3 reads CASRSLAGGETQYF. CDR3 DNA: TGTGCCAGCAGGTCACTAGCGGGCGGGGAGACCCAGTACTTC.

There are a few counts of this clonotype. This chain joins TRBV5-6 and TRBJ1-2, with a tentative D call TRBD1 (5 bases). This CDR3 contains 15 residues. V lost 6 bases and J 2 bases, leaving 17 bases between the germline ends. Per germline, CDR1 SGHDT and CDR2 YYEEEE. The CDR3 loop is CASTNPRVLNYGYTF. DNA for the CDR3: TGTGCCAGCACCAATCCCAGGGTTCTCAACTATGGCTACACCTTC.

The chain joins TRBV4-2 to TRBJ1-4, with 7 bases identical to TRBD1. The CDR3 covers 15 residues. V gave up 3 bases and J gave up 3 bases; unmatched junction bases: 4. Germline lookup yields CDR1 LGHNA and CDR2 YNFKEQ. The CDR3: CASSQEDRSNEKLFF. The CDR3 DNA is TGTGCCAGCAGCCAGGAGGACAGGTCTAATGAAAAACTGTTTTTT.

The rearrangement uses TRBV14 and TRBJ2-1; possible D gene TRBD1, 5 bases. This CDR3 region has 15 residues. V was shortened by 5 bases and J by 4 bases, with 15 bases between the two germline ends. Looked up from germline, CDR1 is SGHDN and CDR2 is FVKESK. CDR3 nucleotide sequence: TGTGCCAGCAGCTTGTGGGGCCAATTATACAATGAGCAGTTCTTC. Residues: CASSLWGQLYNEQFF.

The chain has TRBV5-8 and TRBJ2-7, with a possible D match to TRBD1 (5 bases). With 0 bases removed from V and 6 bases from J, the gap between germline ends came to 10 bases. The CDR3 covers 13 residues. Germline lookup yields CDR1 SGHTS and CDR2 YDEGEE. The CDR3 sequence is CASSLVPGLEQYV. Written as DNA, the CDR3 is TGTGCCAGCAGCTTGGTTCCAGGGCTCGAGCAGTACGTC.

J is TRBJ2-3 and V is TRBV5-1; 9 bases align to TRBD2. V shed 6 bases and J 0 bases; nucleotides not matched to a gene: 14. In germline, CDR1 is SGHRS, CDR2 YFSETQ. The CDR3 consists of 18 residues. The CDR3 is CASKSGVAGAPSTDTQYF. The CDR3 coding sequence is TGCGCCAGCAAAAGCGGAGTAGCGGGGGCCCCTAGCACAGATACGCAGTATTTT.

The CDR3 DNA is TGTGCCAGCAGTTACTCTGGCAGGGAATCGGAGACCCAGTACTTC. This codes for CASSYSGRESETQYF. The chain combines TRBV6-5 with TRBJ2-5; D perhaps matches TRBD1 (5 bases). Trimming pared 0 bases from V and 5 bases from J, leaving 13 bases between. The germline gives CDR1 MNHEY, CDR2 SVGAGI. The CDR3 runs 15 residues.

This clonotype was seen more than once but under ten times. The chain uses TRBV12-3 or TRBV12-4 and TRBJ1-4; unclear D gene. The CDR3 sequence is 11 residues long. Trimming pared 2 bases from V and 8 bases from J, leaving 3 bases between. Here the CDR3 DNA reads TGTGCCAGCAGTTTATGGGAAAAACTGTTTTTT. It translates to CASSLWEKLFF.

The J gene is TRBJ2-5, the V gene TRBV19; D is possibly TRBD2 (5 bases). This CDR3 has 13 amino acids. Trimming cost V 3 bases and J 0 bases, with 5 bases left between them. Germline CDR1 LNHDA, CDR2 SQIVND (reference sequence). The CDR3 loop reads CASSIGNQETQYF. The CDR3 DNA is TGTGCCAGTAGTATCGGGAACCAAGAGACCCAGTACTTC.

This clonotype was recorded only once. V and J are TRBV3-1 and TRBJ2-1; 10 nucleotides align to TRBD2. V lost 7 bases and J lost 4; bases outside the gene matches: 13. The CDR3 consists of 17 residues. The germline CDR1 and CDR2 sequences are LGHDT and YNNKEL (reference sequence). The CDR3 loop is CASTKEGIAGGYNEQFF. The CDR3 DNA is TGTGCCAGCACCAAGGAAGGGATAGCGGGGGGATACAATGAGCAGTTCTTC.

The chain has TRBV4-1 and TRBJ2-1, with D possibly being TRBD1 or TRBD2 (5 bases each). The germline CDR1 and CDR2 sequences are MGHRA and YSYEKL. V lost 0 bases, J lost 7 bases, and 16 bases lay in between. CDR3 length: 16 residues. The CDR3 bases are TGCGCCAGCAGCCAAGATAGCCGGGACCGGCGGAATGAGCAGTTCTTC. The encoded protein is CASSQDSRDRRNEQFF.

The sample holds a few counts of this clonotype. The rearrangement joins TRBV4-1 to TRBJ2-5; D is ambiguous. The germline gives CDR1 MGHRA, CDR2 YSYEKL. Trimming cost V 1 base and J 0 bases, with 6 bases left between them. The CDR3 is made up of 14 amino acids. The CDR3 coding sequence is TGCGCCAGCAGCCAAGGTGACAACCAAGAGACCCAGTACTTC. Translation gives CASSQGDNQETQYF.